This TCR beta chain was captured by sequencing in a study of cytomegalovirus exposure and HLA in healthy donors. Whole-study findings and limits: The study flagged 150 to 200 TCR beta chains as cytomegalovirus-associated. A later examination showed that TCR association rates differed by HLA locus, with DRB1 most and HLA-C fewest.

As regards this clone: The antigen is undetermined.

Trimming left V 0 bases short and J 5 bases short, with 16 bases between. This CDR3 contains 16 residues. Germline CDR1 is LNHNV and CDR2 is YYDKDF (reference sequence). 13 Jbeta primers and 60 Vbeta primers were used for the PCR. This table comes from immunoSEQ multiplex PCR, and its TCRdb copy is limited to in-frame clones, with some not included. Here the sample spans under 300,000 clones, about 86% being singletons. The sample taken for sequencing was PBMCs. The TCR was taken from a woman aged 60-75 years in good health and CMV-seropositive. The genes are TRBV15 and TRBJ2-5; maybe TRBD1 (5 bases). For the CDR3, the DNA is TGTGCCACCAGCAGAGATTTTTTAAAAGGGGTCGAGACCCAGTACTTC. Protein sequence: CATSRDFLKGVETQYF.